This TCR beta chain appears in the sequencing data of a study of T cells in localized non-small cell lung cancer. Study conclusions and caveats: Among blood samples, higher T cell density accompanied longer overall survival. A median of approximately 50 of the top 100 tumor clones appeared in adjacent lung, which was paired and uninvolved. Measurement of T cell clonality placed uninvolved adjacent lung highest, above the level in tumor.

As concerns this clone: Its antigen is unidentified.

TCRdb's table, derived via immunoSEQ multiplex PCR, lists solely in-frame clones and lacks some. The table includes about 26,000 clones, roughly nine tenths detected once. Germline CDR1 and CDR2: SGHRS and YFSETQ. V was clipped by 7 bases and J by 2 bases; unmatched bases: 8. This CDR3 has 14 amino acids. The TCR was taken from a female donor aged 60 or older with stage II squamous cell lung carcinoma. The source material was peripheral blood, sampled before any cancer treatment. The chain carries TRBV5-1 and TRBJ1-1; 7 bases agree with TRBD1. The CDR3 loop is CASAQGQTNTEAFF. For the CDR3, the DNA is TGCGCCAGCGCTCAGGGACAGACTAACACTGAAGCTTTCTTT.